These 10 T cell receptor beta chains share one sample of origin, sequenced in a study of T cell repertoires in cytomegalovirus infection. Antigen specificity for these receptors is unknown. From the reads, TCRdb called clonotypes with MiXCR, one entry per CDR3 protein. The data contain approximately 1,000,000 distinct CDR3 sequences, around 29% of them seen just once; the ten biggest clones take up about 14%. The source was cultured CD8+ T cells from PBMCs, collected from culture after CMV antigen stimulation. These receptors were collected from a human donor in good health (CMV status not recorded). Some clones in this sample may be carry-over from other donors' samples.

This clonotype was counted between two and nine times. The V call is TRBV5-4, the J call TRBJ2-5; D gene unclear. The CDR3 is made up of 14 amino acids. From germline, CDR1 is SGHNT and CDR2 YYREEE (reference sequence). Trimming took off 0 bases at V and 4 bases at J, with 10 bases between the two ends. CDR3 protein: CASSLDWEIETQYF. CDR3 DNA: TGTGCCAGCAGCTTGGATTGGGAAATAGAGACCCAGTACTTC.

The chain employs TRBV7-3 and TRBJ1-5; D is unresolved. Germline CDR1 reads SGHTA; CDR2 reads FQGTGA. This CDR3 is built from 17 residues. V lost 4 bases, J lost 0 bases, and 16 bases lay in between. CDR3 nucleotides: TGTGCCAGCAGCTCCTCCCTCGGAGATTATAGCAATCAGCCCCAGCATTTT. It is translated as CASSSSLGDYSNQPQHF.

The chain recombines TRBV12-3 or TRBV12-4 with TRBJ1-2; D is ambiguous. The CDR3 spans 12 residues. V lost 11 bases, J lost 8 bases, and 18 bases lay in between. CDR3 nucleotides: TGTGCCGGCACCCCCGGGTGGCGGGGCTACACCTTC. It specifies CAGTPGWRGYTF.

This clonotype was seen only a few times. This rearrangement joins TRBV7-9 to TRBJ1-1, with TRBD1 as a possible D gene (5 bases). The CDR3 loop spans 15 amino acids. Trimming removed 4 bases from V and 3 bases from J, with 15 bases in between. Germline CDR1 is SEHNR and CDR2 is FQNEAQ (reference sequence). Written as DNA, the CDR3 is TGTGCCAGCAGCTCCATGCAGGGAGGAGACACTGAAGCTTTCTTT. Amino acid sequence: CASSSMQGGDTEAFF.

The chain uses TRBV19 and TRBJ1-4; no definite D call. The germline V gene has CDR1 LNHDA and CDR2 SQIVND (reference sequence). Trimming removed 2 bases from V and 0 bases from J, with 10 bases in between. This CDR3 region has 16 residues. CDR3 coding DNA: TGTGCCAGTAGTATAATCCCCGGATCAACTAATGAAAAACTGTTTTTT. Protein product: CASSIIPGSTNEKLFF.

This clonotype was counted a few times. The chain carries TRBV27 and TRBJ2-1; D gene uncertain. CDR3 length: 13 residues. From germline, CDR1 is MNHEY and CDR2 SMNVEV (reference sequence). Between the trimmed V and J ends, which lost 0 bases and 6 bases, there was a span of 6 bases. The DNA for the CDR3 is TGTGCCAGCAGTTTATCCGGGCTCAATGAGCAGTTCTTC. This encodes CASSLSGLNEQFF.

The gene calls are TRBV27 and TRBJ2-2; D is unresolved. Trimming cost V 1 base and J 6 bases, with 6 bases left between them. The length of the CDR3 is 13 residues. In germline, CDR1 is MNHEY, CDR2 SMNVEV (reference sequence). The CDR3 bases are TGTGCCAGCAGTTTATTAGGGCCCGGGGAGCTGTTTTTT. Protein: CASSLLGPGELFF.

The V and J genes are TRBV5-1 and TRBJ2-2; possibly TRBD1 for D (6 bases). This CDR3 is 12 amino acids long. Germline CDR1 reads SGHRS; CDR2 reads YFSETQ. V gave up 0 bases and J gave up 11 bases, with 8 bases separating them. DNA of the CDR3: TGCGCCAGCAGCTTGGAACAGGGAGAGCTGTTTTTT. This translates into CASSLEQGELFF. Together with reference TRBV5-1 and TRBJ2-2, the CDR3 gives the full variable domain: KAGVTQTPRYLIKTRGQQVTLSCSPISGHRSVSWYQQTPGQGLQFLFEYFSETQRNKGNFPGRFSGRQFSNSRSEMNVSTLELGDSALYLCASSLEQGELFFGEGSRLTVL.

J is TRBJ1-1 and V is TRBV19, with 9 bases aligning to TRBD1. The CDR3 contains 14 residues. Unmatched junction bases numbered 6, after V lost 5 bases and J lost 5 bases. CDR1 is LNHDA, CDR2 SQIVND, per germline (reference sequence). CDR3 DNA sequence: TGTGCCAGTAGTGCACCCGGGACAGGGACTGAAGCTTTCTTT. Amino acid sequence: CASSAPGTGTEAFF.

In its sample, this clonotype was seen many times. The chain is built from TRBV7-6 and TRBJ2-5; 13 bases agree with TRBD2. This CDR3 comprises 16 residues. J gave up 5 bases and V 1 base, and 4 bases lay outside the gene matches. In germline, CDR1 is SGHVS, CDR2 FNYEAQ. The CDR3 nucleotides are TGTGCCAGCAGCTTAGGACTAGCGGGGGGACTGGAGACCCAGTACTTC. This sequence encodes CASSLGLAGGLETQYF.